This T cell receptor beta chain stems from a study of CD8 T cells in ankylosing spondylitis. There are a few counts of this clonotype. Its antigen is not identified. Study-wide findings and caveats: Seemingly characteristic of ankylosing spondylitis blood was a TCR beta motif consisting of about 8 highly homologous variants.

CDR3 size: 15 residues. The V end was cut by 2 bases, the J end by 7 bases, with 15 bases between. TCRdb reprocessed the 5' RACE reads via MiXCR and lists one record per CDR3 protein. The top ten hold around 19% of the sample, which has more than 600,000 distinct CDR3 sequences, around 17% seen once. This rearrangement joins TRBV12-3 or TRBV12-4 to TRBJ2-1; no definite D call. This TCR derives from a male donor with ankylosing spondylitis. The material sequenced was blood, either unsorted or a sorted T cell fraction (not recorded which). CDR3 DNA: TGTGCCAGCAGTTTATCCCACGCCTTTAAAAATGAGCAGTTCTTC. Its protein product is CASSLSHAFKNEQFF.